This T cell receptor beta chain was sequenced in a study of shared clonotypes between healthy human individuals. The deep-level immunoSEQ assay was used. Clones were read by immunoSEQ multiplex PCR, and TCRdb kept only the in-frame ones, dropping some. The data hold about 1.9 million clones, with over 85% observed a single time. The naive CD8 subset, CD45RO-negative cells positively selected for CCR7, excluded terminally differentiated effector memory CD45RA+ cells. This clone showed up just once. The sample comprised naive CD8+ T cells from PBMCs. The clonotype originates from a man aged 18 to 30 in good health. Some clones in this sample may be carry-over from other donors' samples.

The CDR3 DNA reads TGTGCCAGCAGTTTAAGGACTAGCGACTACTCCTACGAGCAGTACTTC. The encoded protein is CASSLRTSDYSYEQYF. The rearrangement links TRBV28 to TRBJ2-7; 9 bases agree with TRBD2. Germline CDR1 reads MDHEN; CDR2 reads SYDVKM. This CDR3 is built from 16 residues. The J segment lost 0 bases and the V segment lost 2 bases, leaving 5 bases of the junction unmatched.